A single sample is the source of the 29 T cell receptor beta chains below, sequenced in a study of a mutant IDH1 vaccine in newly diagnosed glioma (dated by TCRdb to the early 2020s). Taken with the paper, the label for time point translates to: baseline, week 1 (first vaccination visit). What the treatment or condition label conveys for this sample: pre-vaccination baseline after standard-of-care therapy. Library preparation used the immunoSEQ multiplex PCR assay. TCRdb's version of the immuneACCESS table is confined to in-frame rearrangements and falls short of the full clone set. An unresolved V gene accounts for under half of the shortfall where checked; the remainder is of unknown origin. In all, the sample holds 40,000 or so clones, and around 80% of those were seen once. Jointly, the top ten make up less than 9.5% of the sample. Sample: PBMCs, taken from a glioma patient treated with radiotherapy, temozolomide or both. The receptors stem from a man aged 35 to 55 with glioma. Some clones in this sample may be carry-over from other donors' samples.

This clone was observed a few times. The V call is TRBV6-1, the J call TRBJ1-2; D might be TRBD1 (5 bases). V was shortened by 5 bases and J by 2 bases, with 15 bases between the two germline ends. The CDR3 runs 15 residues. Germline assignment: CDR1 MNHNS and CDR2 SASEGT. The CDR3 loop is CASSPSPGVNYGYTF. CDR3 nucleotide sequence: TGTGCCAGCAGTCCCTCCCCGGGGGTCAACTATGGCTACACCTTC.

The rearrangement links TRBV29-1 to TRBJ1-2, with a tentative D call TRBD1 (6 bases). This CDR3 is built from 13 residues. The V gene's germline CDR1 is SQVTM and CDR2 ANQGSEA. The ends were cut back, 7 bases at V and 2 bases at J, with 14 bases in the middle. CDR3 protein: CSAGMTGNYGYTF. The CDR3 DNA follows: TGCAGCGCTGGGATGACAGGAAACTATGGCTACACCTTC.

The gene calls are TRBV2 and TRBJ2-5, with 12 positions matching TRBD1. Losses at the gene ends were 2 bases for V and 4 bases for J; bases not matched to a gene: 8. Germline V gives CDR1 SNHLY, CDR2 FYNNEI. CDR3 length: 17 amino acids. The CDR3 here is CASSEFGDRGLRETQYF. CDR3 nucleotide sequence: TGTGCCAGCAGTGAATTTGGGGACAGGGGGCTTAGAGAGACCCAGTACTTC. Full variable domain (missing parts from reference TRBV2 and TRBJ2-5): EPEVTQTPSHQVTQMGQEVILRCVPISNHLYFYWYRQILGQKVEFLVSFYNNEISEKSEIFDDQFSVERPDGSNFTLKIRSTKLEDSAMYFCASSEFGDRGLRETQYFGPGTRLLVL.

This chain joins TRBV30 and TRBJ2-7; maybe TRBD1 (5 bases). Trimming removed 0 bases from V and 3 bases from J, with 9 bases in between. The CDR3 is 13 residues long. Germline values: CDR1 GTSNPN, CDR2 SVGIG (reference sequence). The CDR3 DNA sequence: TGTGCCTGGAGTGTACAGGCAGTCTACGAGCAGTACTTC. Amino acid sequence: CAWSVQAVYEQYF.

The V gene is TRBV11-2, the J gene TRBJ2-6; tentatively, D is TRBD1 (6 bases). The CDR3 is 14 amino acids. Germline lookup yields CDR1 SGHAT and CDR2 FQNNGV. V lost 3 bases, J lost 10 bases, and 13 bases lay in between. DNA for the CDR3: TGTGCCAGCAGCTTGGCCGGACAGACTAACGTCCTGACTTTC. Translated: CASSLAGQTNVLTF.

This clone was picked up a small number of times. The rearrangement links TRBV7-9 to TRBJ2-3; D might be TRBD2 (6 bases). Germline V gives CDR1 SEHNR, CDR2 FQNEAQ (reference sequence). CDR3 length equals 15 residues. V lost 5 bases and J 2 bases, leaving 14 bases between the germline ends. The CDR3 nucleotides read TGTGCCAGCAGCGCGGGGACGTTAGCCACAGATACGCAGTATTTT. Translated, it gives CASSAGTLATDTQYF.

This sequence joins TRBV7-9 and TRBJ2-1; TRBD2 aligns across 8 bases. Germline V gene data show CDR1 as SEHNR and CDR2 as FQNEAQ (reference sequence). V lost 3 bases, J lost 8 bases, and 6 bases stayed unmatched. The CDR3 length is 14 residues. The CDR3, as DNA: TGTGCCAGCAGCTTCCGGGGGGGCCGTGATGAGCAGTTCTTC. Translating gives CASSFRGGRDEQFF. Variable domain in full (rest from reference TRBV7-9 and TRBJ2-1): DTGVSQNPRHKITKRGQNVTFRCDPISEHNRLYWYRQTLGQGPEFLTYFQNEAQLEKSRLLSDRFSAERPKGSFSTLEIQRTEQGDSAMYLCASSFRGGRDEQFFGPGTRLTVL.

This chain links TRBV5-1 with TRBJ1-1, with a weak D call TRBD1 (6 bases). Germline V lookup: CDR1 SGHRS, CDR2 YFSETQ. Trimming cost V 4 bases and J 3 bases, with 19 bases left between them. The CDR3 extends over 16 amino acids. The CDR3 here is CASSTLLQGRDTEAFF. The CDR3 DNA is TGCGCCAGCAGCACGTTACTACAGGGCCGAGACACTGAAGCTTTCTTT.

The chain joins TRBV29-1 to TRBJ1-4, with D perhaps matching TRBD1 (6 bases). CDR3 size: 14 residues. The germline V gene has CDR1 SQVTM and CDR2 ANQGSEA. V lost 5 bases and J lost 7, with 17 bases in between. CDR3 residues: CSVLVGGEGEKLFF. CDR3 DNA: TGCAGCGTTCTCGTAGGGGGTGAGGGTGAAAAACTGTTTTTT.

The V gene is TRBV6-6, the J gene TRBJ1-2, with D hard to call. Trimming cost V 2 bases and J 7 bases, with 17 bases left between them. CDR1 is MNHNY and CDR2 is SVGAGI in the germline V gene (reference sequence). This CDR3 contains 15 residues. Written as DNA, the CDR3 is TGTGCCAGCAGTTACCCGAAGGGTGCCTTAGGTGGCTACACCTTC. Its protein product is CASSYPKGALGGYTF.

The CDR3 DNA follows: TGTGCCAGCTCACTTCAGGAGGGGTACACTGAAGCTTTCTTT. It specifies CASSLQEGYTEAFF. The chain joins TRBV18 to TRBJ1-1, with D maybe TRBD1 (5 bases). The CDR3 runs 14 residues. Germline loops: CDR1 KGHSH, CDR2 LQKENI. Trimming shortened V by 4 bases and J by 3 bases, and 12 bases separated the two germline ends.

CDR3: CASIAGTHYGYTF. CDR3 nucleotides: TGTGCCAGCATTGCCGGGACGCACTATGGCTACACCTTC. V gene TRBV6-6 combines with J gene TRBJ1-2, with D perhaps TRBD1 (5 bases). Per the germline V gene, CDR1 is MNHNY and CDR2 is SVGAGI (reference sequence). The CDR3 is made up of 13 amino acids. Between the trimmed V and J ends, which lost 7 bases and 3 bases, there was a span of 12 bases.

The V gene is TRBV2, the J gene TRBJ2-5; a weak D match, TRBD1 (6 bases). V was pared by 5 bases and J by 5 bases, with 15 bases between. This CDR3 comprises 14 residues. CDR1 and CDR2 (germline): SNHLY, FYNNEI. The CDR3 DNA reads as TGTGCCAGCAGTTCAGGGGCGATAGGGGAGACCCAGTACTTC. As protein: CASSSGAIGETQYF.

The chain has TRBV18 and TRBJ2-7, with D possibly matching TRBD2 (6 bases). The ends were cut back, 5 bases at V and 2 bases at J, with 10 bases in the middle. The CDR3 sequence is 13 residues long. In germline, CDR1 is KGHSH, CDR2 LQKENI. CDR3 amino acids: CASSSGGTYEQYF. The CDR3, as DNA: TGTGCCAGCTCATCCGGGGGAACCTACGAGCAGTACTTC.

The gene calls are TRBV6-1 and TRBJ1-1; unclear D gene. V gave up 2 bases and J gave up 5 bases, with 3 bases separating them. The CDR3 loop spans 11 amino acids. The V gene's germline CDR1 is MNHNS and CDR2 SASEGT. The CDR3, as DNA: TGTGCCAGCAGTGAACATACTGAAGCTTTCTTT. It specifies CASSEHTEAFF.

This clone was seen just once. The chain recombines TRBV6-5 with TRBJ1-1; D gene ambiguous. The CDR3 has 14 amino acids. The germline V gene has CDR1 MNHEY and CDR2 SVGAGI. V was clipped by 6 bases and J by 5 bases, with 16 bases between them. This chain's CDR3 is CASSPGGFGTEAFF. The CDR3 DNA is TGTGCCAGCAGCCCCGGAGGGTTCGGGACTGAAGCTTTCTTT.

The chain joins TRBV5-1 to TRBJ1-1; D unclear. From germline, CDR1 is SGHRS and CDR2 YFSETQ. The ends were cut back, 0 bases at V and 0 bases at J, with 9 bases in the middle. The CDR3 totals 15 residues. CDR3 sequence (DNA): TGCGCCAGCAGCTTGGATCTGACACTGAACACTGAAGCTTTCTTT. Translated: CASSLDLTLNTEAFF. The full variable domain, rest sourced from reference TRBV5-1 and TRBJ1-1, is KAGVTQTPRYLIKTRGQQVTLSCSPISGHRSVSWYQQTPGQGLQFLFEYFSETQRNKGNFPGRFSGRQFSNSRSEMNVSTLELGDSALYLCASSLDLTLNTEAFFGQGTRLTVV.

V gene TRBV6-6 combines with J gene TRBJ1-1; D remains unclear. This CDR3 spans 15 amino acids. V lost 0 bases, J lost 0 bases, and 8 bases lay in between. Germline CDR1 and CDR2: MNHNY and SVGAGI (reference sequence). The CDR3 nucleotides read TGTGCCAGCAGTTACTCAGGAGGCATGAACACTGAAGCTTTCTTT. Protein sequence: CASSYSGGMNTEAFF.

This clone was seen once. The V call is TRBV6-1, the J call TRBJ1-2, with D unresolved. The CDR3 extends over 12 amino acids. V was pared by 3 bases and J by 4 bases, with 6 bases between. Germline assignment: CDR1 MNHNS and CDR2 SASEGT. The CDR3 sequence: CASSDGLYGYTF. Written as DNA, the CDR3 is TGTGCCAGCAGTGACGGACTCTATGGCTACACCTTC.

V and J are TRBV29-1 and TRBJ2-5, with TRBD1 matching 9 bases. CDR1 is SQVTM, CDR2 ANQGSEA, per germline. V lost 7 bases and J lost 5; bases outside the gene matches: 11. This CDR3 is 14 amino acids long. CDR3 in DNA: TGCAGCGCTCCCGGGACAGGGCCCTACGAGACCCAGTACTTC. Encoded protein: CSAPGTGPYETQYF.

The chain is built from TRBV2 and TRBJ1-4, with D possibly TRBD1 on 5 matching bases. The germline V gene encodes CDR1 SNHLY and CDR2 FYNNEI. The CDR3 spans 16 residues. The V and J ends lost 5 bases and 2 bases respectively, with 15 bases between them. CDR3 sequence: CASSYDREGTNEKLFF. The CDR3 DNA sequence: TGTGCCAGCAGTTACGACAGAGAGGGTACTAATGAAAAACTGTTTTTT.

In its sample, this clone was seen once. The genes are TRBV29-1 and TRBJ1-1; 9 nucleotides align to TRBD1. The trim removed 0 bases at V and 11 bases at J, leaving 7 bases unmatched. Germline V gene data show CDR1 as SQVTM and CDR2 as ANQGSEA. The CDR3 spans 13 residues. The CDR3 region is CSVEDLRDRVAFF. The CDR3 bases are TGCAGCGTTGAAGATCTTCGGGACAGGGTCGCTTTCTTT.

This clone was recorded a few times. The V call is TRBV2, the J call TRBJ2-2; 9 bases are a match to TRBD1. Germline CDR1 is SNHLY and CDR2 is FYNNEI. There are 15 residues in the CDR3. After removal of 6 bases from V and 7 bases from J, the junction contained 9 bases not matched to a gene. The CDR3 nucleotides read TGTGCCAGCAGCGTCCTTACAGGGGGCGGCGGGGAGCTGTTTTTT. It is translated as CASSVLTGGGGELFF.

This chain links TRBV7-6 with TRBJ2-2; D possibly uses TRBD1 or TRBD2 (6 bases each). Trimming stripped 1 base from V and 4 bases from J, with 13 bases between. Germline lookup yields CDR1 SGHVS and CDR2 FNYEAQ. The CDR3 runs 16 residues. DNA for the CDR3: TGTGCCAGCAGCTTAGGGCAGGGGAGGTTCACCGGGGAGCTGTTTTTT. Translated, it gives CASSLGQGRFTGELFF.

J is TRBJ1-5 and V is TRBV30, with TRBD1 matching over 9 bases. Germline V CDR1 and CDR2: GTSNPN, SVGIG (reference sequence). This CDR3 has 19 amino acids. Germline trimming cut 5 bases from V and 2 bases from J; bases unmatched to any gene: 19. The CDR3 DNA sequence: TGTGCCTGGTCCTCAGGGGGACAGGGAGGTAGTTTCCGCAATCAGCCCCAGCATTTT. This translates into CAWSSGGQGGSFRNQPQHF.

The chain's CDR3 is CACTAGVSYNSPLHF. The CDR3 nucleotides read TGTGCCTGCACGGCAGGGGTCTCCTATAATTCACCCCTCCACTTT. This chain uses TRBV6-1 with TRBJ1-6; weak D call: TRBD1 (6 bases). The CDR3 covers 15 residues. Trimming left V 11 bases short and J 0 bases short, with 14 bases between. CDR1 MNHNS and CDR2 SASEGT come from the germline V gene.

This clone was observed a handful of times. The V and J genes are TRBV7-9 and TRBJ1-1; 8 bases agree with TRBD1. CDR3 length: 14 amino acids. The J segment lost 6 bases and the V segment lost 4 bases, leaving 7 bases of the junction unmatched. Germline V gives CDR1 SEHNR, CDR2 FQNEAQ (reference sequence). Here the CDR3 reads CASSSDRASAEAFF. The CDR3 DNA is TGTGCCAGCAGCTCGGACAGGGCGAGCGCTGAAGCTTTCTTT.

This CDR3 reads CASSLLGRGDIQYF. The CDR3 nucleotides read TGCGCCAGCAGCCTCCTCGGCCGAGGAGACATTCAGTACTTC. The V gene is TRBV5-1, the J gene TRBJ2-4; the D is unclear. The CDR3 spans 14 residues. CDR1 and CDR2 from the germline V gene are SGHRS and YFSETQ. V was cut by 4 bases and J by 8 bases, with 16 bases left in between. Full variable domain (remainder filled in from reference TRBV5-1 and TRBJ2-4): KAGVTQTPRYLIKTRGQQVTLSCSPISGHRSVSWYQQTPGQGLQFLFEYFSETQRNKGNFPGRFSGRQFSNSRSEMNVSTLELGDSALYLCASSLLGRGDIQYFGAGTRLSVL.

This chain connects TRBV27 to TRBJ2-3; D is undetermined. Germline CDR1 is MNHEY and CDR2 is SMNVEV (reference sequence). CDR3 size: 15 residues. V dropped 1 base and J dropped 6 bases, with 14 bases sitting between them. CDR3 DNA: TGTGCCAGCAGTTTATGGGCTGGGGTCGGGGATACGCAGTATTTT. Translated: CASSLWAGVGDTQYF.